The clone carrying this T cell receptor beta chain was seen many times. The CDR3 contains 14 residues. CDR1 is KGHSH and CDR2 is LQKENI in the germline V gene. V lost 4 bases and J lost 4; bases outside the gene matches: 3. TCR beta CDR3 regions were amplified from RNA transcripts. Using the HTBI primer set, a first-round RT-PCR was run on the TCR CDR3. TCRdb reanalysed the multiplex PCR reads using MiXCR and keeps one entry per CDR3 protein. The sample holds under 400,000 distinct CDR3 sequences, 15% to 20% seen once. These data originate in a study of T cells in Graves' hyperthyroidism and ophthalmopathy. The authors took PBMCs from over 8.5 ml fresh peripheral blood.

The genes are TRBV18 and TRBJ1-5; 8 nucleotides align to TRBD1. The receptor comes from a woman in her forties or fifties with Graves' hyperthyroidism. The sample taken for sequencing was blood. The CDR3 region is CASSRGQENQPQHF. For the CDR3, the DNA is TGTGCCAGCTCACGGGGACAGGAAAATCAGCCCCAGCATTTT.